Listed below are T cell receptor beta chains from one sample, sequenced in a study of CXCR3-negative and CXCR3-positive naive CD8 T cells. TCRdb reanalyzed the 5' RACE reads, giving one entry per CDR3 protein sequence and no DNA. The sample table sets out some 120,000 distinct CDR3 sequences. Sequencing was performed on naive CXCR3+ CD8+ T cells from blood. These receptors were taken from a human donor in good health. Some clones in this sample may be carry-over from other donors' samples. Each CDR3 is given with its conserved first and last residue.

v_gene,j_gene,CDR3aa
TRBV5-1,TRBJ2-7,CASTLVTGTEQYF
TRBV9,TRBJ1-1,CASSVAFHTEAFF
TRBV20-1,TRBJ2-7,CSARVVGLTYEQYF
TRBV5-1,TRBJ2-1,CASSLWISEFLPHNEQFF
TRBV25-1,TRBJ2-2,CASSIRQDDTGELFF
TRBV7-9,TRBJ2-3,CASSLLDTQDTQYF
TRBV7-9,TRBJ2-1,CASLRGRGYNEQFF
TRBV7-7,TRBJ2-4,CASRNALGDKNIQYF
TRBV4-1,TRBJ1-2,CASTQGDGYTF
TRBV20-1,TRBJ2-3,CSATRLAGSTDTQYF
TRBV28,TRBJ1-6,CASGVYNSPLHF
TRBV12-3/TRBV12-4,TRBJ2-7,CASSGLNAYEQYF
TRBV2,TRBJ2-2,CASSERGGADRELFF
TRBV5-1,TRBJ2-5,CASSLVASRQETQYF
TRBV27,TRBJ2-7,CASRDAIEQYF
TRBV7-9,TRBJ1-2,CASSLVVDANYGYTF
TRBV7-9,TRBJ2-1,CASSLDLAGRSYNEQFF
TRBV6-2/TRBV6-3,TRBJ2-7,CASTVRGGSSYEQYF
TRBV11-2,TRBJ2-1,CASSAHRTQPFYNEQFF
TRBV3-1,TRBJ2-5,CASRDGAFRGNGKQETQYF
TRBV10-2,TRBJ1-2,CASSESRNYGYTF
TRBV5-6,TRBJ2-1,CASSFASAEQFF
TRBV14,TRBJ2-2,CASSLTGSPAGELFF
TRBV29-1,TRBJ2-7,CSVENGQGFFEQYF